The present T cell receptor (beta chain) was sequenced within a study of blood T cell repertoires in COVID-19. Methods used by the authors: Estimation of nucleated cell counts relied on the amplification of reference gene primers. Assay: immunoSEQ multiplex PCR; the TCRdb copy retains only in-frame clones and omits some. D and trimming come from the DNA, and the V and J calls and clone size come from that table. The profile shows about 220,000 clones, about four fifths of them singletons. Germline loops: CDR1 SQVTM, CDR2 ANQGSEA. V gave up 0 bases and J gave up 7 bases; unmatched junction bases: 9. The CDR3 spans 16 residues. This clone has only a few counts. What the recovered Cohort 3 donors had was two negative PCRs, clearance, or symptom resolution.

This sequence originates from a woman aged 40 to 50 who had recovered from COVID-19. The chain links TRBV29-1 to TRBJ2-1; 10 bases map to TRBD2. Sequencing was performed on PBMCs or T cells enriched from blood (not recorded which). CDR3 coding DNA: TGCAGCGTTGAAGATCGACTAGCGGGCGGGTGGAATGAGCAGTTCTTC. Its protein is CSVEDRLAGGWNEQFF.